Listed here is a single TCR delta chain. A far larger clone is just one base off, so this is likely a read error. Distinct nucleotide sequences in the sample also encode this CDR3. This sample was included in a study of gamma-delta T cells after stem cell transplantation. Germline V gene lookup returns CDR1 GEAIGNYY and CDR2 EKD. The CDR3 runs to 25 residues. Germline trimming cut 0 bases from V and 0 bases from J; bases unmatched to any gene: 24. TCRdb re-called the RT-PCR reads through CATT. The sample holds some 1,100 delta-chain clones; about a sixth are singletons and the top ten take 40% to 50%. This TCR was sampled from a human donor. It is not recorded whose cells these are; they may come from a transplant donor. J is TRDJ3 and V is TRDV2, with 8 bases that match TRDD3. Source material: gamma-delta T cells. CDR3: CACDTVVKEGLGGPASSWDTRQMFF. CDR3 coding DNA: TGTGCCTGTGACACCGTCGTGAAGGAAGGACTGGGGGGCCCGGCGAGCTCCTGGGACACCCGACAGATGTTTTTC.